What follows are 5 T cell receptor beta chains derived from one specimen sequenced in a study of T cells in women clearing cervical HPV infection (dated by TCRdb to about 2018). Library construction relied on the immunoSEQ multiplex PCR assay. This immuneACCESS table, as held by TCRdb, lists in-frame sequences with V and J called but not all clones. Of the missing ones, under half trace to an unresolved V gene in checked studies; the others have no known cause. The table for this sample records approximately 39,000 clones. Roughly 3.7% of the sample is held by the ten biggest clonotypes. Sequencing was performed on blood buffy coat. All receptors derive from a woman between 18 and 69 years old with a cervical HPV16 infection that either progressed to CIN3+ or cleared (not recorded which).

For this clone: The CDR3 end falls 3 residues outside the read, so it is completed with the germline J gene. V usage is TRBV19 and J usage is TRBJ1-1; 7 bases line up with TRBD1. Germline V gene lookup returns CDR1 LNHDA and CDR2 SQIVND (reference sequence). Trimming cost V 4 bases and J 6 bases; bases outside gene matches: 8. The CDR3 is 14 amino acids. Incomplete CDR3 DNA: TGTGCCAGTAGTACCTTGAGGGGGCTCGCTGAA. This gives the protein CASSTLRGLAE. The complete CDR3 protein is CASSTLRGLAEAFF.

For this clone: The CDR3 end falls 3 residues outside the read, so it is completed with the germline J gene. V is TRBV12-3 or TRBV12-4 and J is TRBJ2-1, with a tentative D call TRBD1 (6 bases). CDR3 length: 12 amino acids. Trimming took off 1 base at V and 9 bases at J, with 7 bases between the two ends. The sequenced CDR3 bases are TGTGCCAGCAGTTTAGTCAGGGGTGAG. Protein sequence: CASSLVRGE. The full CDR3 protein reads CASSLVRGEQFF.

To note about this clone: The read comes to an end 3 residues before the CDR3 does, leaving the germline J gene to fill in the end. The chain combines TRBV30 with TRBJ2-7; D not resolved. Germline CDR1 is GTSNPN and CDR2 is SVGIG (reference sequence). Trimming pared 4 bases from V and 2 bases from J, leaving 9 bases between. The CDR3 totals 12 residues. The CDR3 region is CAWKPGAYEQYF. The part of the CDR3 DNA that was read is TGTGCCTGGAAACCAGGAGCCTACGAG. The variable domain in full, completed from reference TRBV30 and TRBJ2-7, reads SQTIHQWPATLVQPVGSPLSLECTVEGTSNPNLYWYRQAAGRGLQLLFYSVGIGQISSEVPQNLSASRPQDRQFILSSKKLLLSDSGFYLCAWKPGAYEQYFGPGTRLTVT.

Comments on this clone: The read ends 3 residues shy of where the CDR3 ends; the end is completed using the germline J gene. The rearrangement links TRBV5-1 to TRBJ2-4; 8 bases align to TRBD1. The CDR3 totals 18 residues. The V gene end was trimmed by 0 bases and the J gene end by 0 bases; junction bases not matched to a gene: 8. Germline V gene data show CDR1 as SGHRS and CDR2 as YFSETQ. The DNA read from the CDR3 is TGCGCCAGCAGCTTGGGGGACAGGCTCCTTCTAGCCAAAAACATT. Its translation is CASSLGDRLLLAKNI. The whole CDR3 is CASSLGDRLLLAKNIQYF. Full variable domain (outside the CDR3, taken from reference TRBV5-1 and TRBJ2-4): KAGVTQTPRYLIKTRGQQVTLSCSPISGHRSVSWYQQTPGQGLQFLFEYFSETQRNKGNFPGRFSGRQFSNSRSEMNVSTLELGDSALYLCASSLGDRLLLAKNIQYFGAGTRLSVL.

A word on this clone: Coverage ceases 3 residues before the CDR3 finishes, and the germline J gene fills in the end. The rearrangement uses TRBV6-2 or TRBV6-3 and TRBJ2-5; a possible D gene is TRBD1 (6 bases). The CDR3 loop spans 15 amino acids. V was clipped by 5 bases and J by 5 bases, with 18 bases between them. Germline V CDR1 and CDR2: MNHEY, SVGEGT. CDR3 DNA (partial): TGTGCCAGCAGTACCTTCGGACAGCAATGGGAGACC. It encodes CASSTFGQQWET. The full CDR3 protein reads CASSTFGQQWETQYF.